Listed here are 10 T cell receptor beta chains from one sample, sequenced in a study of cytotoxic CD8 clonotypes in ibrutinib-treated CLL. TCRdb keeps only in-frame clones here, not all; method: immunoSEQ multiplex PCR. Of 42,000 or so clones listed, about 65% are singletons. The sequences come from PBMCs, collected at disease progression, from a patient treated with ibrutinib. These receptors came from a human donor with chronic lymphocytic leukemia.

This clone counts as medium-sized. In DNA form, the CDR3 reads TGTGCCAGCAGTGTTGGCAGCTACGAGCAGTACTTC. Its translation is CASSVGSYEQYF. This sequence joins TRBV2 and TRBJ2-7; no reliable D call. Germline V gene lookup returns CDR1 SNHLY and CDR2 FYNNEI. V dropped 4 bases and J dropped 3 bases, with 7 bases sitting between them. CDR3 size: 12 residues.

This clone was seen more than once but under ten times. This rearrangement joins TRBV27 to TRBJ2-1; 9 bases fit TRBD2. CDR1 and CDR2 (germline): MNHEY, SMNVEV (reference sequence). Germline trimming cut 4 bases from V and 0 bases from J; bases unmatched to any gene: 4. CDR3 length equals 16 residues. DNA for the CDR3: TGTGCCAGCAGTTACGGGACTAGCTTCTCCTACAATGAGCAGTTCTTC. This translates into CASSYGTSFSYNEQFF.

This rearrangement joins TRBV5-1 to TRBJ2-7; 8 nucleotides agree with TRBD1. The germline CDR1 and CDR2 sequences are SGHRS and YFSETQ. Trimming removed 6 bases from V and 0 bases from J; junction bases left unmatched: 17. The CDR3 runs to 18 residues. The CDR3 sequence is CASTPKPFTGGDSYEQYF. In DNA form, the CDR3 reads TGCGCCAGCACCCCTAAGCCGTTTACAGGGGGTGACTCCTACGAGCAGTACTTC.

This clone showed up just once. V usage is TRBV7-2 and J usage is TRBJ2-5; the D gene is possibly TRBD1 (5 bases). CDR1 SGHTA and CDR2 FQGNSA come from the germline V gene. Trimming removed 4 bases from V and 5 bases from J, with 11 bases in between. This CDR3 contains 13 residues. CDR3 protein: CASSWGVGETQYF. The DNA of the CDR3 is TGTGCCAGCAGCTGGGGCGTGGGGGAGACCCAGTACTTC.

This chain joins TRBV7-9 and TRBJ2-7; 10 nucleotides match TRBD2. CDR1 is SEHNR, CDR2 FQNEAQ, per germline (reference sequence). V lost 1 base to trimming and J lost 4 bases; unmatched junction nucleotides: 4. This CDR3 has 15 amino acids. The CDR3 here is CASSLEAGGPYEQYF. The CDR3 coding sequence is TGTGCCAGCAGCTTAGAAGCGGGAGGGCCTTACGAGCAGTACTTC.

This clone came up a few times. The gene calls are TRBV18 and TRBJ2-3; a weak D match, TRBD2 (5 bases). CDR3 length: 15 residues. The germline V and J ends were trimmed by 4 bases and 2 bases, with 13 bases remaining between them. The germline V gene encodes CDR1 KGHSH and CDR2 LQKENI. For the CDR3, the DNA is TGTGCCAGCTCACGGATCAGCGGATACACAGATACGCAGTATTTT. Translation gives CASSRISGYTDTQYF.

CDR3: CASSLVSSGEYEQYF. As DNA, the CDR3 is TGTGCCAGCAGCTTAGTCTCTAGCGGGGAGTACGAGCAGTACTTC. The V gene is TRBV7-2, the J gene TRBJ2-7, with TRBD2 identical over 9 bases. This CDR3 is 15 amino acids long. V shed 1 base and J 4 bases; nucleotides not matched to a gene: 5. Germline CDR1 is SGHTA and CDR2 is FQGNSA.

This clone has just one count. The chain carries TRBV6-1 and TRBJ2-3; TRBD1 agrees at 11 bases. In germline, CDR1 is MNHNS, CDR2 SASEGT. With 5 bases clipped from V and 4 bases from J, the junction kept 5 bases outside the gene matches. The CDR3 spans 15 residues. The CDR3 region is CASSLRDRGSDTQYF. In DNA, the CDR3 is TGTGCCAGCAGTCTCCGGGACAGGGGGTCAGATACGCAGTATTTT.

The chain links TRBV30 to TRBJ2-5, with TRBD1 matching over 7 bases. CDR3 size: 14 residues. Trimming took 1 base from V and 2 from J; bases not matched to a gene: 4. Germline V gene lookup returns CDR1 GTSNPN and CDR2 SVGIG (reference sequence). The CDR3 coding sequence is TGTGCCTGGAGTGACCGGGACAGTCAAGAGACCCAGTACTTC. Protein product: CAWSDRDSQETQYF.

The V and J genes are TRBV19 and TRBJ2-1; TRBD2 agrees at 8 bases. Germline values: CDR1 LNHDA, CDR2 SQIVND (reference sequence). The CDR3 loop spans 15 amino acids. Germline trimming cut 6 bases from V and 3 bases from J; bases unmatched to any gene: 7. CDR3 nucleotides: TGTGCCAGTAGGGCCACTAGCGGAAACTACAATGAGCAGTTCTTC. This sequence encodes CASRATSGNYNEQFF. Complete variable domain (other parts from reference TRBV19 and TRBJ2-1): DGGITQSPKYLFRKEGQNVTLSCEQNLNHDAMYWYRQDPGQGLRLIYYSQIVNDFQKGDIAEGYSVSREKKESFPLTVTSAQKNPTAFYLCASRATSGNYNEQFFGPGTRLTVL.